This TCR beta chain came from a study of cytomegalovirus exposure and HLA in healthy donors. Study as a whole: It was reported in a later analysis that the 100 to 150 validation repertoires used the same platform as the roughly 700 first-cohort repertoires.

Profiling relied on immunoSEQ multiplex PCR, and the TCRdb table lists in-frame clones only, not all of them. The sample shows fewer than 250,000 clones, 80% to 85% of them seen only once. CDR3 size: 13 residues. Trimming left V 1 base short and J 1 base short, with 4 bases between. CDR1 and CDR2 (germline): LNHDA, SQIVND (reference sequence). This sequence originates from a woman aged 30 to 39 in good health and CMV-seropositive. The J gene is TRBJ1-1, the V gene TRBV19; D call uncertain. Input material: PBMCs. CDR3 DNA: TGTGCCAGTAGTATAGTGGCGAACACTGAAGCTTTCTTT. Translated, it gives CASSIVANTEAFF.